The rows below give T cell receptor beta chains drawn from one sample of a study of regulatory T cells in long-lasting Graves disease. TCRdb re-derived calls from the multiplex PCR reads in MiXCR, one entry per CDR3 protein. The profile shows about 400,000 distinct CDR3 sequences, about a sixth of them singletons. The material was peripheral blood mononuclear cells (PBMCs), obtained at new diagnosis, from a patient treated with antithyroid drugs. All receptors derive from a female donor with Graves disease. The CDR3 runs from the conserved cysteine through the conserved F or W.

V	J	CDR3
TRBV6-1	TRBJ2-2	CASSESGQGYTGELFF
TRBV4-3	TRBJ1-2	CASSQSTGRFYGYTF
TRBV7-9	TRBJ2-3	CASSLLPGPGTDTQYF
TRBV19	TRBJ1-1	CASRRGQYTDTEAFF
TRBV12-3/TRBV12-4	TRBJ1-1	CAIDRGRLGTEAFF
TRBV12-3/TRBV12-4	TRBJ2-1	CASSLVPRVPYNEQFF
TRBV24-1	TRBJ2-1	CATSVKGQGDNEQFF
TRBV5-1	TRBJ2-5	CASTTGTSGQETQYF
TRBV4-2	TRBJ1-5	CASSRALGQPQHF
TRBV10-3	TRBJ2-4	CAIGDSPKNIQYF
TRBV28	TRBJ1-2	CAGSNLYGYTF
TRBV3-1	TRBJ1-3	CASSPTNSGNTIYF
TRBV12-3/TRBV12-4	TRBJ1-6	CASSLTGMNSPLHF
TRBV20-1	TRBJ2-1	CSARSLSSYNEQFF
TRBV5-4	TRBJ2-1	CASSLEQSYNEQFF
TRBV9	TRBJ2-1	CASSAREAGVPYNEQFF
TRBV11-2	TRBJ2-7	CASSLASGTRFYEQYF
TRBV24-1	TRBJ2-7	CATSEPGTSEQYF
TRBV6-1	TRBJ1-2	CASRDREYTF
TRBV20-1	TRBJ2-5	CSASEAETQYF
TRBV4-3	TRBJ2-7	CASSQDSGDYEQYF
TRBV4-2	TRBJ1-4	CASRGPNEKLFF
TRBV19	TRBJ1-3	CASSISSNSGNTIYF
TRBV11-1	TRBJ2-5	CASSSGQGWTQYF
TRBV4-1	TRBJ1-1	CASSQAQGMWETEAFF
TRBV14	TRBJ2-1	CASSQDRWREGLMQQQFF
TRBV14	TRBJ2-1	CASSRYAGRSNEQFF
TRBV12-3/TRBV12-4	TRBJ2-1	CASSLLLVGVRNEQFF
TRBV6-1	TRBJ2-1	CASSGPGQGGNEQFF
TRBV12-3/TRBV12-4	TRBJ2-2	CASSFFRWLNTGELFF
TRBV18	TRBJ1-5	CATSGQGLDQPQHF
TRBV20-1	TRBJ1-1	CSARDYSTGYSEAFF
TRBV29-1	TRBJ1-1	CSHLGTPGGNTEAFF
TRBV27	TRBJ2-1	CASSLSAGGLPHEQFF
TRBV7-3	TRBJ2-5	CASSLGGQTGLETQYF
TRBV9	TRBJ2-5	CASRAGTLGSETQYF
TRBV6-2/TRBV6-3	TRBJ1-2	CASTQPAHYGYTF
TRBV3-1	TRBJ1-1	CASSQEGGRTEAFF
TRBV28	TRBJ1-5	CASSFETHSNQPQHF
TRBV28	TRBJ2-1	CASSFLGREGYNEQFF
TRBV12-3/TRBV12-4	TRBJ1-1	CASSLEGQGDTEAFF
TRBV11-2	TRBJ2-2	CASSSYGPPEGKRTGELFF
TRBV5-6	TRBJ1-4	CASSLGQGYEKLFF
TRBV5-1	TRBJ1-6	CASSQENSPLHF
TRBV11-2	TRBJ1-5	CASSSTQGVLNQPQHF
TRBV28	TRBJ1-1	CASSLTGRTEAFF
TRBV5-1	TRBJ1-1	CASSLDSKGTEAFF
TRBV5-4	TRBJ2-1	CASSFRSGTGKFF
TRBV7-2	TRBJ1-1	CACSRTGLNTEAFF